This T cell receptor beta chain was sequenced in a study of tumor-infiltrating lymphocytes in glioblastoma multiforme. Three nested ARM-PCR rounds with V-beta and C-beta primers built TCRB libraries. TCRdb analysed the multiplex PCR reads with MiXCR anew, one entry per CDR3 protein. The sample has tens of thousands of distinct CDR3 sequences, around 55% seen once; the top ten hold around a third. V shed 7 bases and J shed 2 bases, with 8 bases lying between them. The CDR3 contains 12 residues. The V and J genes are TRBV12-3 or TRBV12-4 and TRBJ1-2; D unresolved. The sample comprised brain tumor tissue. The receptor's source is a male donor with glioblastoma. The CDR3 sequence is CASNLLNYGYTF. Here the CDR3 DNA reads TGTGCCAGCAACTTGCTGAACTATGGCTACACCTTC.